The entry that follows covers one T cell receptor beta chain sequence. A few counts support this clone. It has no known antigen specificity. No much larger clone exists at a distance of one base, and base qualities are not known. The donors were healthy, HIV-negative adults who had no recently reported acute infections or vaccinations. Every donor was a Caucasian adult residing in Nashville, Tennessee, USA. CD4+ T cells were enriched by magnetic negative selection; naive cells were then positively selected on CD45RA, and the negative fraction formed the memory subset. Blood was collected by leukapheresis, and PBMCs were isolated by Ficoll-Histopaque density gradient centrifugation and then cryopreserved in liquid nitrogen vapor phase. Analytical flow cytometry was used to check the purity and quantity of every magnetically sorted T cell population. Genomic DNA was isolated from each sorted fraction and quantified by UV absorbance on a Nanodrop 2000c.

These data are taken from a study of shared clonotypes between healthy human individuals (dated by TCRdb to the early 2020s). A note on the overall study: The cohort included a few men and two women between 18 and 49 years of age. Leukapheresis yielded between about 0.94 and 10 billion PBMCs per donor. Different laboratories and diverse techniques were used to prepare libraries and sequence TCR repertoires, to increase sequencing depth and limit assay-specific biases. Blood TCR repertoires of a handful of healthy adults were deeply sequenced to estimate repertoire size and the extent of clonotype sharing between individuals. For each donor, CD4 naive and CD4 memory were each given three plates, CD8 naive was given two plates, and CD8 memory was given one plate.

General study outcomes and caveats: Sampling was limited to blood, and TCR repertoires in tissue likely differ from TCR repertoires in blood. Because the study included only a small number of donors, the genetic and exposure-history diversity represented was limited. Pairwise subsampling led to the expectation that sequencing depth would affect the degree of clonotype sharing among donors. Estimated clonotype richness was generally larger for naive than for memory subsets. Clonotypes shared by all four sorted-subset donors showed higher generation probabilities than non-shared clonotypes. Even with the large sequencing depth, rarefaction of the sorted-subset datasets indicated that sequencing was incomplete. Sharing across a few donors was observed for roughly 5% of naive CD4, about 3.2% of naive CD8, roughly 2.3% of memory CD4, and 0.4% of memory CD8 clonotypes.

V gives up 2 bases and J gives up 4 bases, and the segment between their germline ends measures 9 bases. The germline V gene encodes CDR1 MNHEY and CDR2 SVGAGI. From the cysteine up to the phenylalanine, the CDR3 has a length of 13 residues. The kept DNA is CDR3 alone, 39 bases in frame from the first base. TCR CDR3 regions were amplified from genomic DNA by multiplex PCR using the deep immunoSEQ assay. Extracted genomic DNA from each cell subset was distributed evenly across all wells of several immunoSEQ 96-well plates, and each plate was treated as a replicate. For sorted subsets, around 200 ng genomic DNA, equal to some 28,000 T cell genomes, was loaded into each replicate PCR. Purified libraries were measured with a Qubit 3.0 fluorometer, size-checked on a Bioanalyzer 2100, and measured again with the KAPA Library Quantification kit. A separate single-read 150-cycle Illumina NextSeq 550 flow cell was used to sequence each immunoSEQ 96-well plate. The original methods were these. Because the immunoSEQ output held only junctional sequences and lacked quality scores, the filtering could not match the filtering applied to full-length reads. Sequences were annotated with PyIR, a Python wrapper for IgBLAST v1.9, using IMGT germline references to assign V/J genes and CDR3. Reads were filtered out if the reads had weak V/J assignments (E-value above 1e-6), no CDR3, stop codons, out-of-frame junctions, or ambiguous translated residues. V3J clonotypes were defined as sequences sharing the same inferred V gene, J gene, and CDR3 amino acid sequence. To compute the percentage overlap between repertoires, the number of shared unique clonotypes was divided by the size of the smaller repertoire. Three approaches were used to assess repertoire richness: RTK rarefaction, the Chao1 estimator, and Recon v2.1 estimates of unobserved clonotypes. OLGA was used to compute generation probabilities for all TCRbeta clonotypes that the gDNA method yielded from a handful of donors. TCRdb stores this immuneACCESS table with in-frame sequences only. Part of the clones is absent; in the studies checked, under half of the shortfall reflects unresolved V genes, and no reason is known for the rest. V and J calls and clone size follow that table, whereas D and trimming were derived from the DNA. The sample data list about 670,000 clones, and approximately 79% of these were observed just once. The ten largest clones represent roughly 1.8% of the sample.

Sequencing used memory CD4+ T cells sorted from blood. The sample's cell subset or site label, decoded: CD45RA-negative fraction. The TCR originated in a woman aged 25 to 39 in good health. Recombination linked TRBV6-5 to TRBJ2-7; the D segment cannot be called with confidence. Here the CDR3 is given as CASSYGLGYEQYF. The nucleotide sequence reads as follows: TGTGCCAGCAGTTACGGGCTAGGATACGAGCAGTACTTC.